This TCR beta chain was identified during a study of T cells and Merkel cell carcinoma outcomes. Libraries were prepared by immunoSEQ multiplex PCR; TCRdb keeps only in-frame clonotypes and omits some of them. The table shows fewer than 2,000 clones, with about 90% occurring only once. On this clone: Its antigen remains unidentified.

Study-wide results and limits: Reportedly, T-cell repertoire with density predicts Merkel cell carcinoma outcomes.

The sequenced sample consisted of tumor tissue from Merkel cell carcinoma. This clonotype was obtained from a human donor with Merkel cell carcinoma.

The CDR3 DNA reads TGTGCCAGCAGCCCATGGAGCGGGGGCCGGGAGACCCAGTACTTC. It encodes CASSPWSGGRETQYF. The J gene is TRBJ2-5, the V gene TRBV9; 8 positions match TRBD2. The trim removed 4 bases at V and 5 bases at J, leaving 10 bases unmatched. Germline assignment: CDR1 SGDLS and CDR2 YYNGEE. The length of the CDR3 is 15 residues.